These 23 T cell receptor beta chains were all obtained from the same sample, sequenced in a study of STAT5B mutations in CD4+ large granular lymphocyte leukemia. Sequencing was performed with immunoSEQ multiplex PCR; in TCRdb, only in-frame clones are kept and a portion is missing. The table lists about 46,000 clones, 84% of them singletons. Sequencing was carried out using CD4+ T cells from blood buffy coats. Every receptor here comes from a human donor in good health.

The chain links TRBV10-3 to TRBJ1-2, with D possibly TRBD1 on 5 matching bases. Germline-derived CDR1 and CDR2 are ENHRY and SYGVKD. The CDR3 spans 16 residues. With 6 bases removed from V and 1 base from J, the gap between germline ends came to 18 bases. CDR3 nucleotides: TGTGCCATCAGAGACAGAGGTGAGGCCAATAACTATGGCTACACCTTC. Translation: CAIRDRGEANNYGYTF.

The gene calls are TRBV7-3 and TRBJ2-1; 12 bases are shared with TRBD1. V lost 0 bases and J lost 9; bases outside the gene matches: 6. The CDR3 runs 16 residues. Germline loops: CDR1 SGHTA, CDR2 FQGTGA. In DNA form, the CDR3 reads TGTGCCAGCAGCTTAACCGGGACAGGGGGCTCGGGTGAGCAGTTCTTC. Its translation: CASSLTGTGGSGEQFF.

The gene calls are TRBV28 and TRBJ1-6; D is ambiguous. Germline-derived CDR1 and CDR2 are MDHEN and SYDVKM. The germline V and J ends were trimmed by 6 bases and 9 bases, with 6 bases remaining between them. The CDR3 totals 11 residues. The CDR3 bases are TGTGCCAGCAGATCCAGTTCACCCCTCCACTTT. This codes for CASRSSSPLHF.

The rearrangement joins TRBV19 to TRBJ2-1; D not resolved. V was cut by 9 bases and J by 0 bases, with 9 bases left in between. In germline, CDR1 is LNHDA, CDR2 SQIVND (reference sequence). This CDR3 comprises 13 residues. Written as DNA, the CDR3 is TGTGCCAGCTCCGAAAGCTCCTACAATGAGCAGTTCTTC. Translated, it gives CASSESSYNEQFF. The full variable domain, rest sourced from reference TRBV19 and TRBJ2-1, is DGGITQSPKYLFRKEGQNVTLSCEQNLNHDAMYWYRQDPGQGLRLIYYSQIVNDFQKGDIAEGYSVSREKKESFPLTVTSAQKNPTAFYLCASSESSYNEQFFGPGTRLTVL.

This rearrangement joins TRBV5-4 to TRBJ2-2; the D is unclear. The V gene's germline CDR1 is SGHNT and CDR2 YYREEE (reference sequence). Trimming shortened V by 4 bases and J by 4 bases, and 23 bases separated the two germline ends. The CDR3 contains 18 residues. Here the CDR3 DNA reads TGTGCCAGCAGCCCTTCGGCCACTTTCGGTCGAGGCACCGGGGAGCTGTTTTTT. Translating gives CASSPSATFGRGTGELFF.

The rearrangement uses TRBV6-1 and TRBJ1-4; D not resolved. The germline V gene encodes CDR1 MNHNS and CDR2 SASEGT. There are 18 residues in the CDR3. V was trimmed by 2 bases and J by 0 bases, leaving 16 bases between them. CDR3 coding DNA: TGTGCCAGCAGTGAATTCTTCGGAGGTGCCGCAACTAATGAAAAACTGTTTTTT. Its translation: CASSEFFGGAATNEKLFF.

The CDR3 sequence is CASSPRSVEGGGNQPQHF. The CDR3 DNA sequence: TGTGCCAGCAGTCCCCGGTCCGTTGAGGGGGGTGGCAATCAGCCCCAGCATTTT. The chain carries TRBV27 and TRBJ1-5, with a weak D call TRBD1 (6 bases). CDR1 and CDR2 (germline): MNHEY, SMNVEV (reference sequence). The CDR3 runs to 18 residues. V was pared by 5 bases and J by 2 bases, with 22 bases between.

The chain links TRBV5-1 to TRBJ2-3; D call uncertain. Germline loops: CDR1 SGHRS, CDR2 YFSETQ. Trimming cost V 0 bases and J 3 bases, with 11 bases left between them. The CDR3 runs 15 residues. This chain's CDR3 is CASSLGGSPTDTQYF. The CDR3, as DNA: TGCGCCAGCAGCTTGGGTGGTAGCCCGACAGATACGCAGTATTTT. Full variable domain (outside the CDR3, taken from reference TRBV5-1 and TRBJ2-3): KAGVTQTPRYLIKTRGQQVTLSCSPISGHRSVSWYQQTPGQGLQFLFEYFSETQRNKGNFPGRFSGRQFSNSRSEMNVSTLELGDSALYLCASSLGGSPTDTQYFGPGTRLTVL.

The gene calls are TRBV5-1 and TRBJ1-5; the D gene is possibly TRBD1 (6 bases). CDR1 is SGHRS and CDR2 is YFSETQ in the germline V gene. V lost 0 bases to trimming and J lost 3 bases, with 7 bases between them. The CDR3 has 14 amino acids. CDR3 nucleotide sequence: TGCGCCAGCAGCTTGGCAGGGGACAATCAGCCCCAGCATTTT. This gives the protein CASSLAGDNQPQHF.

Only one count was recorded for this clone. The rearrangement joins TRBV4-1 to TRBJ2-5; D is ambiguous. V was cut by 0 bases and J by 6 bases, with 5 bases left in between. This CDR3 comprises 12 residues. The V gene's germline CDR1 is MGHRA and CDR2 YSYEKL. For the CDR3, the DNA is TGCGCCAGCAGCCAAGATGGCCAGACCCAGTACTTC. The encoded protein is CASSQDGQTQYF.

The table lists this clone with a count of one. The chain employs TRBV5-5 and TRBJ2-1; D may be TRBD1 (6 bases). Germline V gene data show CDR1 as SGHKS and CDR2 as YYEKEE (reference sequence). Between the trimmed V and J ends, which lost 0 bases and 3 bases, there was a span of 7 bases. This CDR3 comprises 14 residues. The CDR3 nucleotides are TGTGCCAGCAGCTTGGCGACAGGCTACAATGAGCAGTTCTTC. It is translated as CASSLATGYNEQFF.

V gene TRBV12-5 combines with J gene TRBJ1-2; perhaps TRBD1 as D (5 bases). The V gene lost 10 bases and the J gene lost 6 bases, with 18 bases spanning the gap. Germline lookup yields CDR1 LGHNT and CDR2 FRNRAP. The CDR3 is 13 amino acids. The CDR3 region has the DNA TGTGCTAATGGACCTGGGACCATGGATGGCTACACCTTC. This codes for CANGPGTMDGYTF.

This chain links TRBV6-5 with TRBJ2-5; tentatively, D is TRBD2 (7 bases). Germline V gene lookup returns CDR1 MNHEY and CDR2 SVGAGI. The CDR3 covers 14 residues. With 0 bases removed from V and 5 bases from J, the gap between germline ends came to 10 bases. In DNA form, the CDR3 reads TGTGCCAGCAGTTACTCGCGGGGGCTGGAGACCCAGTACTTC. Amino acids: CASSYSRGLETQYF.

The genes are TRBV7-9 and TRBJ1-1, with 7 bases that match TRBD1. The CDR3 has 13 amino acids. Germline loops: CDR1 SEHNR, CDR2 FQNEAQ (reference sequence). The junction had 8 bases not matched to a gene; V was cut back by 3 bases and J by 10 bases. Here the CDR3 reads CASSFSTGAGAFF. As DNA, the CDR3 is TGTGCCAGCAGCTTTTCCACAGGGGCGGGAGCTTTCTTT.

This CDR3 reads CASSLAGGRGGEKLFF. In DNA form, the CDR3 reads TGTGCCAGCAGCTTGGCGGGAGGTAGGGGAGGCGAAAAACTGTTTTTT. The chain joins TRBV5-6 to TRBJ1-4; weak D call: TRBD1 (5 bases). V shed 0 bases and J shed 8 bases, with 17 bases lying between them. CDR3 length equals 16 residues. Looked up from germline, CDR1 is SGHDT and CDR2 is YYEEEE.

The J gene is TRBJ1-5, the V gene TRBV27, with D uncertain. Per germline, CDR1 MNHEY and CDR2 SMNVEV (reference sequence). Trimming pared 0 bases from V and 5 bases from J, leaving 8 bases between. The CDR3 is 14 amino acids. CDR3 in DNA: TGTGCCAGCAGTTTATCTAGGCAGTATCAGCCCCAGCATTTT. Its translation: CASSLSRQYQPQHF.

This chain uses TRBV23-1 with TRBJ2-7, with D possibly being TRBD2 (5 bases). TRBV23-1 has ORF status, its function being uncertain. The CDR3 has 12 amino acids. V was trimmed by 2 bases and J by 4 bases, leaving 6 bases between them. The CDR3 DNA is TGCGCCAGCAGTCAACCGGGGTACGAGCAGTACTTC. This encodes CASSQPGYEQYF.

The chain links TRBV6-5 to TRBJ1-2, with 12 bases that match TRBD1. Unmatched junction bases numbered 4, after V lost 5 bases and J lost 6 bases. The CDR3 runs to 14 residues. CDR1 and CDR2 (germline): MNHEY, SVGAGI. DNA for the CDR3: TGTGCCAGCAGTGGGACAGGGGGCTCGCATGGCTACACCTTC. Translated, it gives CASSGTGGSHGYTF.

The count of this clone is one. The chain links TRBV7-3 to TRBJ1-2; D unclear. The CDR3 totals 13 residues. The V gene's germline CDR1 is SGHTA and CDR2 FQGTGA. V lost 3 bases and J lost 7, with 12 bases in between. The CDR3 sequence: CASSLGGSFGYTF. CDR3 coding DNA: TGTGCCAGCAGCTTGGGCGGGTCCTTTGGCTACACCTTC.

The chain employs TRBV2 and TRBJ2-6, with D possibly matching TRBD2 (7 bases). Trimming took 8 bases from V and 0 from J, leaving 17 bases between them. From germline, CDR1 is SNHLY and CDR2 FYNNEI. This CDR3 has 17 residues. The CDR3 region is CASFPGGFYSGANVLTF. CDR3 in DNA: TGTGCCAGCTTTCCGGGGGGCTTCTACTCTGGGGCCAACGTCCTGACTTTC.

This clone was picked up one time. The chain has TRBV5-1 and TRBJ1-3, with 7 bases that match TRBD1. The J segment lost 0 bases and the V segment lost 0 bases, leaving 3 bases of the junction unmatched. This CDR3 contains 16 residues. CDR1 is SGHRS and CDR2 is YFSETQ in the germline V gene. CDR3 nucleotides: TGCGCCAGCAGCTTGGCAGGGACAGACTCTGGAAACACCATATATTTT. Residues: CASSLAGTDSGNTIYF.

In DNA, the CDR3 is TGTGCCAGCAGCTTATCTATAGGGAGCAATCAGCCCCAGCATTTT. Protein product: CASSLSIGSNQPQHF. The V and J genes are TRBV7-8 and TRBJ1-5; D not resolved. The germline gives CDR1 SGHVS, CDR2 FQNEAQ. Trimming left V 2 bases short and J 1 base short, with 9 bases between. The CDR3 runs to 15 residues.

The chain is built from TRBV11-2 and TRBJ2-5, with D possibly matching TRBD1 (5 bases). Germline V lookup: CDR1 SGHAT, CDR2 FQNNGV. V lost 5 bases and J 4 bases, leaving 8 bases between the germline ends. This CDR3 has 12 residues. CDR3 amino acids: CASSLTGETQYF. The CDR3 DNA sequence: TGTGCCAGCAGCCTTACAGGAGAGACCCAGTACTTC.